These T cell receptor beta chains were read from a single sample in a study of a mutant IDH1 vaccine in newly diagnosed glioma. The repertoire was sequenced with immunoSEQ multiplex PCR; TCRdb's copy has only in-frame clones and lacks some. The sample contains around 16,000 clones, approximately 80% of which appear only once. The material sequenced was PBMCs, taken from a glioma patient treated with radiotherapy, temozolomide or both. These receptors were collected from a man in his forties or fifties with glioma. The conserved cysteine and the conserved F or W are not part of the CDR3 here. Clone size is shown for a subset of rows, as once, few, many or a class of expanded clone.

clone_size: .
v_call: TRBV12-5
j_call: TRBJ2-1
cdr3_aa: ASGSPRTSGIRLGEQF

clone_size: .
v_call: TRBV28
j_call: TRBJ2-5
cdr3_aa: ASSLAGQGQETQY

clone_size: .
v_call: TRBV4-1
j_call: TRBJ1-5
cdr3_aa: ASSQGLRYSNQPQH

clone_size: .
v_call: TRBV19
j_call: TRBJ2-3
cdr3_aa: ASKGVSSGRARGDTQY

clone_size: .
v_call: TRBV27
j_call: TRBJ2-3
cdr3_aa: ASSSLGLAGAGGDTQY

clone_size: .
v_call: TRBV11-2
j_call: TRBJ1-1
cdr3_aa: ASSLQTTPNTEAF

clone_size: .
v_call: TRBV18
j_call: TRBJ2-1
cdr3_aa: ASSPSPSGRGEQF

clone_size: .
v_call: TRBV6-1
j_call: TRBJ1-1
cdr3_aa: ASREQGRLNTEAF

clone_size: .
v_call: TRBV7-2
j_call: TRBJ2-1
cdr3_aa: ASSLTWRGYNEQF

clone_size: .
v_call: TRBV18
j_call: TRBJ2-1
cdr3_aa: ASSRTSYNEQF

clone_size: .
v_call: TRBV6-6
j_call: TRBJ2-1
cdr3_aa: ASSYSSSGNYNEQF

clone_size: .
v_call: TRBV11-2
j_call: TRBJ1-1
cdr3_aa: ASRFDRDPRGTEAF

clone_size: .
v_call: TRBV30
j_call: TRBJ1-2
cdr3_aa: AWSVSARTGMEGYT

clone_size: .
v_call: TRBV10-3
j_call: TRBJ1-5
cdr3_aa: AISPDQNQPQH

clone_size: .
v_call: TRBV27
j_call: TRBJ1-2
cdr3_aa: ASRPGAGVGYT

clone_size: .
v_call: TRBV11-2
j_call: TRBJ1-1
cdr3_aa: ASSSNSEAF

clone_size: few
v_call: TRBV10-3
j_call: TRBJ2-7
cdr3_aa: ATLAVSYEQY